This T cell receptor beta chain was captured by sequencing in a study of blood T cell repertoires in COVID-19. Study-wide background: T cells, B-cell-depleted T cells, or PBMCs supplied cDNA or gDNA.

Assay: immunoSEQ multiplex PCR; the TCRdb copy retains only in-frame clones and omits some. The table records over 150,000 clones, approximately 80% of them present only once. V shed 5 bases and J 2 bases; nucleotides not matched to a gene: 12. CDR3 length: 17 amino acids. CDR1 is PRHDT, CDR2 FYEKMQ, per germline (reference sequence). Seattle patient enrollment occurred during active infection, with longitudinal follow-up thereafter. The sequencing sample was made of peripheral blood. The chain couples TRBV13 to TRBJ2-7; 10 bases line up with TRBD2. The TCR originated in a woman between 40 and 50 years old with COVID-19, enrolled during active disease. In nucleotides, the CDR3 is TGTGCCAGCAGCCCAACACTAGGTAGCGGGGGGACCTACGAGCAGTACTTC. The encoded protein is CASSPTLGSGGTYEQYF.